This TCR beta chain originates from a study of blood T cell repertoires in COVID-19. Overall study context: From T cells, B-cell-depleted T cells, or PBMCs came the material, which was cDNA or gDNA.

CDR3 length equals 15 residues. CDR1 is SGHDT, CDR2 YYEEEE, per germline. V dropped 6 bases and J dropped 3; count of bases not matched to a gene: 7. Study processing details: The assay estimated nucleated cells by amplifying reference gene primers. Clones were read by immunoSEQ multiplex PCR, and TCRdb kept only the in-frame ones, dropping some. The V and J calls and clone size were taken over from that table, and D and trimming were inferred from the DNA. The table lists 200,000 to 300,000 clones, 86% of them singletons. The clonotype originates from a man aged 35 to 55 who had recovered from COVID-19. This sequence joins TRBV5-6 and TRBJ2-2, with 8 bases that match TRBD2. The sample taken for sequencing was peripheral blood. DNA for the CDR3: TGTGCCAGCAACCCTCGCGGGGGGTACACCGGGGAGCTGTTTTTT. Protein sequence: CASNPRGGYTGELFF.